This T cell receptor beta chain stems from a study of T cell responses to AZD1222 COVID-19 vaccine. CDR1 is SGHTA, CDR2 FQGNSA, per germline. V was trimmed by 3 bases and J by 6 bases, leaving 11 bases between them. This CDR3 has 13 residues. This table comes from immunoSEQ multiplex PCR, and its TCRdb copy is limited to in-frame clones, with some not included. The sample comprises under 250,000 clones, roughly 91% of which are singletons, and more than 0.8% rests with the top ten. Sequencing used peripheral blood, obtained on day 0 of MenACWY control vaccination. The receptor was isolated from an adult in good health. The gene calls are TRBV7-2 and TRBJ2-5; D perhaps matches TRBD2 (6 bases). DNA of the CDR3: TGTGCCAGCAGCTTCCAACGGGGGAAGACCCAGTACTTC. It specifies CASSFQRGKTQYF.